This T cell receptor beta chain was retrieved from a study of T cell changes during pregnancy in multiple sclerosis. The CDR3 spans 13 residues. CDR1 is MNHEY and CDR2 is SVGAGI in the germline V gene. Trimming stripped 5 bases from V and 4 bases from J, with 11 bases between. Measured with immunoSEQ multiplex PCR; TCRdb has only the in-frame clones, and not every one. The top ten clones hold 9% to 14% of a sample with about 38,000 clones, 91% of them seen once. The origin of this receptor is a female donor with multiple sclerosis, enrolled in a pregnancy study. J is TRBJ2-5 and V is TRBV6-5; possibly TRBD2 for D (6 bases). The sample consisted of CD8+ T cells from peripheral blood mononuclear cells, taken after pregnancy. The CDR3 nucleotides read TGTGCCAGCAGTATCGGGACTGCAGAGACCCAGTACTTC. Its protein product is CASSIGTAETQYF.